The rows below give T cell receptor beta chains drawn from one sample of a study of cytotoxic CD8 clonotypes in ibrutinib-treated CLL. Only in-frame clones appear in the TCRdb table, and some are missing; sequencing was by immunoSEQ multiplex PCR. The sample has 110,000 or so clones, 58% seen once. The starting material was PBMCs, obtained after 24 months of ibrutinib treatment. The receptors were sampled from a human donor with chronic lymphocytic leukemia. CDR3s include the opening cysteine and the closing phenylalanine or tryptophan. D genes are given only for firm matches. Only some rows state a clone size, as once, few, many or a class for expanded clones.

>11|NA|NA|TRBV20-1|TRBJ2-7
TGCAGTGCCTATGACCCCCCGCAACAGTACTTC
CSAYDPPQQYF
>14|NA|TRBD2|TRBV5-1|TRBJ2-1
TGCGCCAGCAGCTTGGGGGGACTAGCCAGGGAGCAGTTCTTC
CASSLGGLAREQFF
>15|NA|NA|TRBV4-2|TRBJ1-5
TGTGCCAGCAGCCCCACGACAGGTAGCAATCAGCCCCAGCATTTT
CASSPTTGSNQPQHF
>17|many|NA|TRBV28|TRBJ1-5
TGTGCCAGCAGTCCCCCCCCCAGGGTTCGGAGCAATCAGCCCCAGCATTTT
CASSPPPRVRSNQPQHF
>14|NA|NA|TRBV19|TRBJ1-1
TGTGCCAGTAGTCTAAGACCGGACAGTGCTGAAGCTTTCTTT
CASSLRPDSAEAFF
>13|NA|NA|TRBV11-2|TRBJ1-2
TGTGCCAGCAGCCCCCGAAGGGAGAGTGGCTACACCTTC
CASSPRRESGYTF
>16|NA|TRBD1|TRBV7-2|TRBJ2-5
TGTGCCAGCAGCCGGACCCTGGGACAGGGGGAAGAGACCCAGTACTTC
CASSRTLGQGEETQYF
>13|few|TRBD1|TRBV5-6|TRBJ1-2
TGTGCCAGCAGCATCGACAGGGGGAATGGCTACACCTTC
CASSIDRGNGYTF
>13|few|NA|TRBV12-5|TRBJ2-7
TGTGCTAGTGGTTTGCCAGGAGTTTACGAGCAGTACTTC
CASGLPGVYEQYF
>14|NA|TRBD1|TRBV5-4|TRBJ2-5
TGTGCCAGCAGCCGACAGGGACAGCAAGAGACCCAGTACTTC
CASSRQGQQETQYF
>15|few|NA|TRBV25-1|TRBJ2-4
TGTGCCAGCAGTGAATACGGAGGGGGCACAAACATTCAGTACTTC
CASSEYGGGTNIQYF
>15|NA|NA|TRBV6-5|TRBJ1-6
TGTGCCAGCAGTTTCCGGGGGGGGGACAATTCACCCCTCCACTTT
CASSFRGGDNSPLHF
>15|few|TRBD1|TRBV6-5|TRBJ2-7
TGTGCCAGCAGTCCTAAGGGACAGGGAGCCTACGAGCAGTACTTC
CASSPKGQGAYEQYF
>12|NA|NA|TRBV25-1|TRBJ1-1
TGTGCCAGCATTGGACAGAACACTGAAGCTTTCTTT
CASIGQNTEAFF
>16|NA|TRBD1|TRBV28|TRBJ2-7
TGTGCCAGCATTTCTTCTCCGGGACAGGGACCCTACGAGCAGTACTTC
CASISSPGQGPYEQYF
>16|few|TRBD2|TRBV7-6|TRBJ2-6
TGTGCCAGCAGCCCGCGGACTAGCGCTGGGGCCAACGTCCTGACTTTC
CASSPRTSAGANVLTF
>16|once|NA|TRBV11-3|TRBJ2-6
TGTGCCAGCAGCTTAGTGGGGGGCTCTGGGGCCAACGTCCTGACTTTC
CASSLVGGSGANVLTF
>13|few|NA|TRBV7-9|TRBJ2-2
TGTGCCAGCAGCTTAAAACCCCCCGGGGAGCTGTTTTTT
CASSLKPPGELFF
>15|NA|NA|TRBV29-1|TRBJ2-6
TGCAGCGTTGCTGTGGGAAGCTCTGGGGCCAACGTCCTGACTTTC
CSVAVGSSGANVLTF
>14|NA|NA|TRBV6-1|TRBJ2-3
TGTGCCAGCAGTGAATTCAAGGGCGCAGATACGCAGTATTTT
CASSEFKGADTQYF
>13|NA|NA|TRBV27|TRBJ1-1
TGTGCCAGCAGTTTACTCGTGGGGACTGAAGCTTTCTTT
CASSLLVGTEAFF
>14|NA|TRBD1|TRBV28|TRBJ1-5
TGTGCCAGCAGTCCCCTGGACAGGGGCCAGCCCCAGCATTTT
CASSPLDRGQPQHF
>9|few|NA|TRBV29-1|TRBJ2-7
TGCAGCGGGGGGACGGAGCAGTACTTC
CSGGTEQYF
>15|few|NA|TRBV7-2|TRBJ2-4
TGTGCCAGCAGCCCAAGATACTTAGCCAAAAACATTCAGTACTTC
CASSPRYLAKNIQYF
>14|NA|TRBD1|TRBV5-1|TRBJ2-5
TGCGCCAGCAGCTTCGGACAGGGCCAAGAGACCCAGTACTTC
CASSFGQGQETQYF
>16|NA|TRBD1|TRBV4-2|TRBJ1-1
TGTGCCAGCAGCCCAGGTACTACAGGGGCGTGGACTGAAGCTTTCTTT
CASSPGTTGAWTEAFF
>12|NA|NA|TRBV7-3|TRBJ1-6
TGTGCCAGCAGCTATCAGAATTCACCCCTCCACTTT
CASSYQNSPLHF
>18|NA|TRBD1|TRBV11-3|TRBJ1-2
TGTGCCAGCAGCTCATTAGGTTCAGACAGGGGGCCGAACTATGGCTACACCTTC
CASSSLGSDRGPNYGYTF
>12|NA|NA|TRBV6-1|TRBJ2-7
TGTGCCAGGTGGGACGGACTCTACGAGCAGTACTTC
CARWDGLYEQYF
>13|NA|NA|TRBV5-1|TRBJ2-7
TGCGCCAGCAGCTTTTTCCGGGGATACGAGCAGTACTTC
CASSFFRGYEQYF
>13|NA|NA|TRBV2|TRBJ1-2
TGTGCCAGCAGTGAAGGTGGGGGGTCAGGGTATCACTTC
CASSEGGGSGYHF
>14|few|TRBD1|TRBV25-1|TRBJ1-5
TGTGCCAGCAGTGGGACTCAGGGGGCTCAGCCCCAGCATTTT
CASSGTQGAQPQHF
>15|NA|NA|TRBV6-7|TRBJ2-2
TGTGCCAGCAGTTCGCTGGGGCGGTACACCGGGGAGCTGTTTTTT
CASSSLGRYTGELFF
>14|NA|NA|TRBV7-8|TRBJ2-3
TGTGCCAGCAGCCCTCGGGGGGCCACAGATACGCAGTATTTT
CASSPRGATDTQYF
>14|many|TRBD1|TRBV27|TRBJ1-2
TGTGCCAGCAGTCTTAACTCACAGGGGAATGGCTACACCTTC
CASSLNSQGNGYTF
>13|NA|TRBD2|TRBV7-8|TRBJ2-3
TGTGCCAGCCGTCGGGGGGTCACAGATACGCAGTATTTT
CASRRGVTDTQYF
>13|NA|NA|TRBV18|TRBJ2-5
TGTGCCAGCTCACCGTCAGGGGAAGAGACCCAGTACTTC
CASSPSGEETQYF
>13|NA|NA|TRBV10-1|TRBJ1-2
TGCGCCAGCAGTGAAGGGGGAACCTATGGCTACACCTTC
CASSEGGTYGYTF
>13|NA|NA|TRBV18|TRBJ2-5
TGTGCCAGCTCACCGTCACCCCAAGAGACCCAGTACTTC
CASSPSPQETQYF
>13|NA|TRBD1|TRBV4-3|TRBJ1-6
TGCGCCAGCAGCCAAGATCCCAGGGGGTCTCTCCACTTT
CASSQDPRGSLHF
>12|NA|TRBD2|TRBV30|TRBJ2-7
TGTGCCTGGAATATGGGGGGGTACGAGCAGTACTTC
CAWNMGGYEQYF